These T cell receptor beta chains were read from a single sample in a study of blood T cell repertoires in COVID-19. Only in-frame clones appear in the TCRdb table, and some are missing; sequencing was by immunoSEQ multiplex PCR. Altogether about 210,000 clones are present, 82% being singletons, with the ten largest covering approximately 12%. Sequencing was done on a sample of peripheral blood. The receptors originated from a woman between 40 and 55 years old with acute or convalescent COVID-19. Each CDR3 is given with its conserved first and last residue. D genes are given only for firm matches. Clone size is given for some rows only: seen once, a few or many times, or a class if the clone is expanded.

V	D	J	size	CDR3	DNA
TRBV6-2/TRBV6-3	NA	TRBJ2-7	NA	CASSYAPRGRYEQYF	TGTGCCAGCAGTTACGCCCCGCGGGGAAGATACGAGCAGTACTTC
TRBV24-1	NA	TRBJ1-4	NA	CATSDLCRAPFSVHEKLFF	TGTGCCACCAGTGACCTCTGCAGGGCCCCCTTTTCGGTCCATGAAAAACTGTTTTTT
TRBV19	TRBD2	TRBJ2-3	NA	CASSPVHQRGGDTQYF	TGTGCCAGTAGCCCGGTTCACCAGCGGGGCGGAGATACGCAGTATTTT
TRBV5-1	TRBD2	TRBJ2-1	NA	CASSLGLAGLSSYNEQFF	TGCGCCAGCAGCTTGGGCCTAGCGGGCCTAAGCTCCTACAATGAGCAGTTCTTC
TRBV15	TRBD2	TRBJ2-1	NA	CATSRDWPREGGEDEQFF	TGTGCCACCAGCAGAGATTGGCCGCGGGAGGGCGGAGAGGATGAGCAGTTCTTC
TRBV7-9	NA	TRBJ2-7	few	CASSLPGSYEQYF	TGTGCCAGCAGCTTACCCGGTTCCTACGAGCAGTACTTC
TRBV2	TRBD2	TRBJ2-3	NA	CASSEARGGTDTQYF	TGTGCCAGCAGTGAAGCTAGGGGAGGGACAGATACGCAGTATTTT
TRBV7-8	NA	TRBJ2-7	NA	CASSFSSAFDEQYF	TGTGCCAGCAGCTTTTCTAGCGCATTCGACGAGCAGTACTTC
TRBV2	NA	TRBJ1-6	NA	CASSEGQASPLHF	TGTGCCAGCAGTGAAGGACAGGCTTCACCCCTCCACTTT
TRBV10-3	TRBD2	TRBJ2-1	NA	CATRRGDSYNEQFF	TGTGCCACCCGACGGGGGGACTCCTACAATGAGCAGTTCTTC
TRBV4-1	TRBD1	TRBJ2-1	once	CASSQSGGQGYNEQFF	TGCGCCAGCAGCCAATCGGGGGGACAGGGTTACAATGAGCAGTTCTTC
TRBV19	TRBD1	TRBJ2-7	once	CASSIAGGTYEQYF	TGTGCCAGTAGTATAGCAGGGGGCACCTACGAGCAGTACTTC
TRBV7-8	NA	TRBJ2-7	NA	CASSFRGGPREQYF	TGTGCCAGCAGCTTCAGGGGAGGGCCGCGGGAGCAGTACTTC
TRBV2	NA	TRBJ1-2	few	CASSEEPANPDCTF	TGTGCCAGCAGTGAAGAGCCTGCAAATCCGGACTGCACCTTC
TRBV14	NA	TRBJ1-2	NA	CASSPSVNYGYTF	TGTGCCAGCAGCCCGTCAGTTAACTATGGCTACACCTTC
TRBV2	NA	TRBJ1-1	NA	CASSETPAIEAFF	TGTGCCAGCAGTGAAACCCCTGCGATTGAAGCTTTCTTT
TRBV10-3	NA	TRBJ1-1	few	CAISGQMNTEAFF	TGTGCCATCAGTGGACAGATGAACACTGAAGCTTTCTTT
TRBV28	TRBD1	TRBJ1-2	NA	CASLRTGTNYGYTF	TGTGCCAGCCTCAGGACAGGGACTAACTATGGCTACACCTTC
TRBV5-8	TRBD1	TRBJ1-2	NA	CASKGQGHYGYTF	TGTGCCAGCAAGGGACAGGGTCACTATGGCTACACCTTC
TRBV25-1	NA	TRBJ1-4	NA	CASSVGLGAGTNEKLFF	TGTGCCAGCAGTGTGGGACTCGGGGCAGGAACTAATGAAAAACTGTTTTTT
TRBV11-2	NA	TRBJ2-5	NA	CASSPSQGVGETQYF	TGTGCCAGCAGCCCCTCCCAAGGGGTTGGAGAGACCCAGTACTTC
TRBV27	TRBD1	TRBJ2-7	NA	CASSGRQGIYEQYF	TGTGCCAGCAGTGGAAGACAGGGAATCTACGAGCAGTACTTC
TRBV19	NA	TRBJ2-1	NA	CASSIDAGWSYNEQFF	TGTGCCAGTAGTATAGATGCAGGGTGGTCCTACAATGAGCAGTTCTTC
TRBV3-1/TRBV3-2	NA	TRBJ1-6	NA	CASSQDGRRAGRNSPLHF	TGTGCCAGCAGCCAAGATGGGAGGAGGGCAGGGCGAAATTCACCCCTCCACTTT
TRBV9	TRBD2	TRBJ2-3	once	CASSVSGATRDTQYF	TGTGCCAGCAGCGTTAGCGGGGCAACCAGAGATACGCAGTATTTT
TRBV2	NA	TRBJ1-5	NA	CASTDRRMSNQPQHF	TGTGCCAGCACCGACCGCAGGATGAGCAATCAGCCCCAGCATTTT
TRBV7-2	NA	TRBJ2-1	NA	CASSLAGVEVNEQFF	TGTGCCAGCAGCTTAGCGGGAGTCGAGGTAAATGAGCAGTTCTTC
TRBV5-1	NA	TRBJ1-2	NA	CASSLIQQGSGYTF	TGCGCCAGCAGCTTGATTCAACAGGGAAGTGGCTACACCTTC
TRBV18	NA	TRBJ1-1	NA	CASSPQGEAFF	TGTGCCAGCTCACCCCAGGGAGAAGCTTTCTTT
TRBV11-2	TRBD2	TRBJ2-2	NA	CASSLNAGGRTGELFF	TGTGCCAGCAGCTTAAACGCGGGAGGCCGCACCGGGGAGCTGTTTTTT
TRBV7-9	TRBD1	TRBJ1-3	NA	CASSPLRQGGNTIYF	TGTGCCAGCAGCCCCCTCCGACAGGGGGGAAACACCATATATTTT
TRBV3-1/TRBV3-2	NA	TRBJ2-7	NA	CASSQDMQGKDEQYF	TGTGCCAGCAGCCAAGATATGCAGGGGAAAGACGAGCAGTACTTC
TRBV9	TRBD1	TRBJ2-1	NA	CASSVGQGNEQFF	TGTGCCAGCAGCGTGGGACAGGGCAATGAGCAGTTCTTC
TRBV19	TRBD1	TRBJ1-5	NA	CASSGDRGPNQPQHF	TGTGCCAGTAGCGGAGACAGGGGCCCCAATCAGCCCCAGCATTTT
TRBV7-2	TRBD2	TRBJ2-1	NA	CASSSEGLARNEQFF	TGTGCCAGCAGCTCAGAAGGACTAGCGCGGAATGAGCAGTTCTTC
TRBV30	TRBD1	TRBJ1-2	NA	CAWRDTGAVYGYTF	TGTGCCTGGAGAGATACAGGGGCAGTCTATGGCTACACCTTC
TRBV7-8	NA	TRBJ2-1	NA	CASSPAPGNEQFF	TGTGCCAGCAGCCCGGCCCCAGGGAATGAGCAGTTCTTC
TRBV6-1	NA	TRBJ2-7	NA	CASSEDGGEYF	TGTGCCAGCAGTGAAGACGGGGGTGAGTACTTC
TRBV7-2	NA	TRBJ2-1	NA	CASSLGLSGGMYNEQFF	TGTGCCAGCAGCTTAGGTTTAAGTGGCGGAATGTACAATGAGCAGTTCTTC
TRBV7-6	TRBD1	TRBJ2-7	NA	CASSHGQGYEQYF	TGTGCCAGCAGCCACGGACAGGGCTACGAGCAGTACTTC
TRBV6-5	TRBD1	TRBJ2-7	NA	CASSLGQGTEQYF	TGTGCCAGCAGCCTAGGACAGGGGACCGAGCAGTACTTC
TRBV25-1	NA	TRBJ1-2	few	CASSEISNYGYTF	TGTGCCAGCAGTGAAATCTCTAACTATGGCTACACCTTC
TRBV28	NA	TRBJ1-5	once	CASSFPSMGASNQPQHF	TGTGCCAGCAGTTTTCCCTCCATGGGGGCTAGCAATCAGCCCCAGCATTTT
TRBV4-1	TRBD1	TRBJ2-2	NA	CASATGGLNTGELFF	TGCGCCAGCGCGACAGGGGGCCTTAACACCGGGGAGCTGTTTTTT
TRBV20-1	NA	TRBJ2-5	NA	CSARPEETQYF	TGCAGTGCTAGACCGGAGGAGACCCAGTACTTC
TRBV7-2	NA	TRBJ2-7	NA	CASSSSLAHEQYF	TGTGCCAGCAGCTCGTCACTAGCCCACGAGCAGTACTTC
TRBV7-2	TRBD2	TRBJ2-3	once	CASSFAGGGDTQYF	TGTGCCAGCAGCTTCGCGGGAGGAGGAGATACGCAGTATTTT
TRBV6-5	NA	TRBJ1-1	NA	CASRNQQNTEAFF	TGTGCCAGCAGGAACCAACAGAACACTGAAGCTTTCTTT
TRBV3-1/TRBV3-2	TRBD1	TRBJ1-5	NA	CASSQGGQGSNQPQHF	TGTGCCAGCAGCCAAGGGGGACAGGGTAGCAATCAGCCCCAGCATTTT